These 22 T cell receptor beta chains were all obtained from the same sample, sequenced in a study of blood T cell repertoires in COVID-19. Libraries were prepared by immunoSEQ multiplex PCR; TCRdb keeps only in-frame clonotypes and omits some of them. The sample contains around 150,000 clones, 77% of which appear only once. The sample was peripheral blood. These receptors all come from a woman between 50 and 59 years old with active or convalescent COVID-19.

This clone has just one count. CDR3 region: CASSPSQRNYGYTF. Written as DNA, the CDR3 is TGTGCCAGCTCACCGAGTCAGCGCAACTATGGCTACACCTTC. The genes are TRBV18 and TRBJ1-2; D is unclear. Germline V gene data show CDR1 as KGHSH and CDR2 as LQKENI. Trimming took 3 bases from V and 2 from J, leaving 10 bases between them. The CDR3 extends over 14 amino acids.

The table lists this clone with a few counts. The V call is TRBV5-6, the J call TRBJ1-2; tentatively, D is TRBD1 (6 bases). The germline V gene encodes CDR1 SGHDT and CDR2 YYEEEE. This CDR3 contains 12 residues. Between the trimmed V and J ends, which lost 2 bases and 8 bases, there was a span of 10 bases. Here the CDR3 reads CASSLGGLGYTF. CDR3 bases: TGTGCCAGCAGCTTAGGGGGTTTAGGCTACACCTTC.

The chain couples TRBV29-1 to TRBJ2-5; TRBD2 agrees at 14 bases. Losses at the gene ends were 4 bases for V and 0 bases for J; bases not matched to a gene: 4. Germline-derived CDR1 and CDR2 are SQVTM and ANQGSEA. CDR3 size: 16 residues. The CDR3 reads CSVGTSGGSYQETQYF. CDR3 sequence (DNA): TGCAGCGTTGGGACTAGCGGGGGGTCGTACCAAGAGACCCAGTACTTC.

This rearrangement joins TRBV21-1 to TRBJ2-1; the D call of TRBD2 is as the table states it, not checked on the DNA. TRBV21-1 is a listed pseudogene. This CDR3 spans 13 amino acids. The CDR3 sequence is CASSKAGGGAQFF. CDR3 coding DNA: TGTGCCAGCAGCAAAGCGGGCGGGGGAGCGCAGTTCTTC.

This clone has just a few counts. The chain uses TRBV12-5 and TRBJ1-5, with no clear D. This CDR3 has 15 amino acids. Trimming stripped 5 bases from V and 0 bases from J, with 11 bases between. CDR1 is LGHNT, CDR2 FRNRAP, per germline. The CDR3, as DNA: TGTGCTAGTGGTCCGCCGAGGCATAGCAATCAGCCCCAGCATTTT. The encoded protein is CASGPPRHSNQPQHF. The entire variable domain, with the rest obtained from reference TRBV12-5 and TRBJ1-5, is as follows: DARVTQTPRHKVTEMGQEVTMRCQPILGHNTVFWYRQTMMQGLELLAYFRNRAPLDDSGMPKDRFSAEMPDATLATLKIQPSEPRDSAVYFCASGPPRHSNQPQHFGDGTRLSIL.

As regards this clone: Other nucleotide sequences from this sample produce the same CDR3. The V gene is TRBV7-2, the J gene TRBJ2-7; TRBD1 aligns across 8 bases. CDR3 size: 13 residues. Germline V gives CDR1 SGHTA, CDR2 FQGNSA. Germline trimming cut 5 bases from V and 10 bases from J; bases unmatched to any gene: 10. As DNA, the CDR3 is TGTGCCAGCAGCGCGGACAGGGCCAGGGAACAGTACTTC. Translating gives CASSADRAREQYF.

The chain combines TRBV9 with TRBJ1-1; D gene ambiguous. CDR3 length: 14 residues. Germline values: CDR1 SGDLS, CDR2 YYNGEE. Trimming cost V 0 bases and J 6 bases, with 12 bases left between them. As DNA, the CDR3 is TGTGCCAGCAGCGTAGATCCCCTTACATCTGAAGCTTTCTTT. This encodes CASSVDPLTSEAFF.

The genes are TRBV24-1 and TRBJ2-1; no reliable D call. V was shortened by 2 bases and J by 5 bases, with 9 bases between the two germline ends. There are 14 residues in the CDR3. Germline values: CDR1 KGHDR, CDR2 SFDVKD. The CDR3, as DNA: TGTGCCACCAGTGATTATGACACCAACAATGAGCAGTTCTTC. Its protein product is CATSDYDTNNEQFF.

This clone was observed at least ten times. CDR3 sequence (DNA): TGTGCCAGTAGTATACTCGGGACAAGTGAGCTGTTTTTT. Protein product: CASSILGTSELFF. This chain joins TRBV19 and TRBJ2-2; perhaps TRBD1 as D (6 bases). Germline V CDR1 and CDR2: LNHDA, SQIVND (reference sequence). This CDR3 is 13 amino acids long. With 2 bases removed from V and 11 bases from J, the gap between germline ends came to 12 bases.

The rearrangement joins TRBV21-1 to TRBJ2-7; TRBD2 reflects the table's D call only, with no check against the DNA. TRBV21-1 is reported as a pseudogene. The CDR3 consists of 16 residues. The DNA for the CDR3 is TGTGCCAGCAGCAAAAGGACTAGCGGCCCCTCCTACGAGCAGTACTTC. This encodes CASSKRTSGPSYEQYF.

The genes are TRBV18 and TRBJ1-2, with D maybe TRBD1 (5 bases). CDR3 length: 16 residues. V was shortened by 5 bases and J by 8 bases, with 24 bases between the two germline ends. The germline CDR1 and CDR2 sequences are KGHSH and LQKENI. CDR3 residues: CASSSAGPGSSWGYTF. As DNA, the CDR3 is TGTGCCAGCTCATCGGCTGGTCCAGGGTCCTCTTGGGGCTACACCTTC.

The rearrangement links TRBV7-3 to TRBJ1-2; D gene uncertain. CDR3 length: 13 amino acids. The germline gives CDR1 SGHTA, CDR2 FQGTGA. The V gene lost 0 bases and the J gene lost 6 bases, with 8 bases spanning the gap. This chain's CDR3 is CASSLTEKNGYTF. CDR3 in DNA: TGTGCCAGCAGCTTAACGGAGAAAAATGGCTACACCTTC.

This clone was found once. The V call is TRBV28, the J call TRBJ1-2, with D perhaps matching TRBD1 (6 bases). This CDR3 region has 12 residues. Germline CDR1 reads MDHEN; CDR2 reads SYDVKM. Trimming removed 4 bases from V and 8 bases from J, with 11 bases in between. This CDR3 reads CASSSQGRGYTF. CDR3 DNA: TGTGCCAGCAGTTCACAGGGAAGAGGCTACACCTTC.

The chain recombines TRBV3-1 (or the pseudogene TRBV3-2) with TRBJ2-7; 12 bases are a match to TRBD2. V lost 5 bases and J lost 4; bases outside the gene matches: 6. Germline assignment: CDR1 LGHDT and CDR2 YNNKEL (reference sequence). The CDR3 loop spans 15 amino acids. The DNA of the CDR3 is TGTGCCAGCAGCTCACTAGCGGGGGGCACATACGAGCAGTACTTC. This sequence encodes CASSSLAGGTYEQYF.

The chain uses TRBV21-1 and TRBJ1-1; the D call in the table, TRBD1, was not verified against the DNA. TRBV21-1 is described as a pseudogene. This CDR3 contains 12 residues. CDR3 DNA sequence: TGTGCCAGCAGCAAAGGGACAGCTGAAGCTTTCTTT. Protein sequence: CASSKGTAEAFF.

V usage is TRBV15 and J usage is TRBJ1-2; D is undetermined. The length of the CDR3 is 14 residues. The ends were cut back, 1 base at V and 3 bases at J, with 9 bases in the middle. Germline V lookup: CDR1 LNHNV, CDR2 YYDKDF (reference sequence). DNA for the CDR3: TGTGCCACCAGCAGAGGTCGAGATCACTATGGCTACACCTTC. This codes for CATSRGRDHYGYTF.

This clone was counted only a few times. This chain joins TRBV7-2 and TRBJ1-2, with 8 bases lining up with TRBD1. Germline V gene lookup returns CDR1 SGHTA and CDR2 FQGNSA. The CDR3 extends over 16 amino acids. J was trimmed by 2 bases and V by 5 bases; bases with no gene match: 10. The CDR3 region has the DNA TGTGCCAGCAGCCGCCCGGGAACAGGGGGAAACTATGGCTACACCTTC. Amino acid sequence: CASSRPGTGGNYGYTF.

The rearrangement uses TRBV6-2 or TRBV6-3 and TRBJ1-4; D is uncertain. The CDR3 totals 16 residues. CDR1 and CDR2 from the germline V gene are MNHEY and SVGEGT. Trimming stripped 6 bases from V and 0 bases from J, with 14 bases between. The CDR3 DNA reads TGTGCCAGCAGCCTCCGGACTCGACCAACTAATGAAAAACTGTTTTTT. This encodes CASSLRTRPTNEKLFF.

This sequence joins TRBV19 and TRBJ1-2; TRBD1 matches 7 bases. This CDR3 contains 15 residues. V gave up 6 bases and J gave up 0 bases; unmatched junction bases: 7. Germline CDR1 is LNHDA and CDR2 is SQIVND (reference sequence). As DNA, the CDR3 is TGTGCCAGTAGGGAGAGGGGGCGAGCTAACTATGGCTACACCTTC. Translated: CASRERGRANYGYTF.

This chain links TRBV30 with TRBJ2-3; possibly TRBD1 for D (6 bases). This CDR3 spans 14 amino acids. V shed 1 base and J shed 5 bases, with 13 bases lying between them. The germline V gene encodes CDR1 GTSNPN and CDR2 SVGIG (reference sequence). CDR3 sequence reads: CAWSEGHGGDTQYF. The CDR3, as DNA: TGTGCCTGGAGTGAGGGACATGGCGGAGATACGCAGTATTTT.

The chain combines TRBV5-6 with TRBJ2-3; the match to TRBD2 covers 10 bases. The CDR3 length is 16 residues. V lost 2 bases, J lost 2 bases, and 5 bases stayed unmatched. Germline CDR1 and CDR2: SGHDT and YYEEEE. CDR3 in amino acids: CASSFRTSGNTDTQYF. For the CDR3, the DNA is TGTGCCAGCAGCTTCCGGACTAGCGGAAACACAGATACGCAGTATTTT.

This clone was seen just once. The chain combines TRBV29-1 with TRBJ1-2, with a tentative D call TRBD1 (6 bases). The germline CDR1 and CDR2 sequences are SQVTM and ANQGSEA. Trimming left V 6 bases short and J 5 bases short, with 16 bases between. The CDR3 runs to 13 residues. The CDR3 sequence: CSVGHLDRYGYTF. DNA of the CDR3: TGCAGCGTGGGACACTTAGATCGGTATGGCTACACCTTC. The full variable domain, its missing parts supplied by reference TRBV29-1 and TRBJ1-2, is SAVISQKPSRDICQRGTSLTIQCQVDSQVTMMFWYRQQPGQSLTLIATANQGSEATYESGFVIDKFPISRPNLTFSTLTVSNMSPEDSSIYLCSVGHLDRYGYTFGSGTRLTVV.